This TCR beta chain was documented in a study of early T cells in non-severe SARS-CoV-2 infection. Study-level background: Chains from this unsorted whole-blood bulk RNA could not be paired. Study outcomes and limitations: Missing private and CD4 specificities, VDJdb matching favored anti-spike CD8 responses.

This clonotype was recorded at least ten times. What it binds is unknown. Individual cDNA molecules were tagged with unique molecular identifiers. Each CDR3 protein is one row after TCRdb ran MiXCR on the 5' RACE reads. The data hold about 64,000 distinct CDR3 sequences, with less than 5% observed a single time. The length of the CDR3 is 13 residues. V lost 5 bases to trimming and J lost 3 bases, with 8 bases between them. CDR1 and CDR2 (germline): ENHRY, SYGVKD. The sequence was obtained from an adult who was a healthcare worker with PCR-confirmed SARS-CoV-2 infection or an uninfected control (not recorded which). Specimen: whole blood. The chain has TRBV10-3 and TRBJ1-5, with D perhaps matching TRBD1 (5 bases). CDR3 in amino acids: CAISRGDNQPQHF. The CDR3 bases are TGTGCCATCAGTCGGGGGGACAATCAGCCCCAGCATTTT.